A single sample is the source of the 16 T cell receptor beta chains below, sequenced in a study of T cell changes during pregnancy in multiple sclerosis. TCRdb's table, derived via immunoSEQ multiplex PCR, lists solely in-frame clones and lacks some. The table records about 40,000 clones, approximately 91% of them present only once. Material: PBMCs (not recorded whether the cells were cultured). The source of these receptors is a female donor with multiple sclerosis, enrolled in a pregnancy study.

This chain uses TRBV27 with TRBJ1-2; D may be TRBD1 (5 bases). Germline CDR1 is MNHEY and CDR2 is SMNVEV (reference sequence). This CDR3 has 17 residues. V shed 4 bases and J shed 1 base, with 19 bases lying between them. CDR3 sequence reads: CASSSWGGGRINYGYTF. Here the CDR3 DNA reads TGTGCCAGCAGTTCCTGGGGCGGCGGCCGGATTAACTATGGCTACACCTTC.

V and J are TRBV5-1 and TRBJ1-6, with D unclear. The CDR3 length is 15 residues. Germline V gene data show CDR1 as SGHRS and CDR2 as YFSETQ. The germline V and J ends were trimmed by 0 bases and 0 bases, with 4 bases remaining between them. The CDR3 region has the DNA TGCGCCAGCAGCTTGGACAGCTCCTATAATTCACCCCTCCACTTT. Residues: CASSLDSSYNSPLHF.

This clone was recorded only once. The J gene is TRBJ2-1, the V gene TRBV5-1; 10 bases line up with TRBD2. Per germline, CDR1 SGHRS and CDR2 YFSETQ. The V and J ends lost 0 bases and 9 bases, in that order; junction bases with no gene match: 6. CDR3 size: 15 residues. The chain's CDR3 is CASSLGQAGGPEQFF. For the CDR3, the DNA is TGCGCCAGCAGCTTGGGGCAAGCGGGAGGGCCTGAGCAGTTCTTC.

Only a few counts were recorded for this clone. As DNA, the CDR3 is TGCGCCAGCAGCCAAGATTTGGGGGCCCAGGGGCACGCTTTCTTT. As protein: CASSQDLGAQGHAFF. This rearrangement joins TRBV4-1 to TRBJ1-1; weak D call: TRBD1 (6 bases). Trimming cost V 0 bases and J 11 bases, with 19 bases left between them. This CDR3 is built from 15 residues. Looked up from germline, CDR1 is MGHRA and CDR2 is YSYEKL.

This chain connects TRBV2 to TRBJ2-1, with 9 bases that match TRBD2. The CDR3 totals 15 residues. J lost 7 bases, V lost 8 bases, and 12 bases had no gene match. The germline V gene has CDR1 SNHLY and CDR2 FYNNEI. CDR3 sequence: CASCGAGLAANEQFF. The CDR3 coding sequence is TGTGCCAGCTGTGGAGCGGGACTAGCAGCTAATGAGCAGTTCTTC. Full variable domain (outside the CDR3, taken from reference TRBV2 and TRBJ2-1): EPEVTQTPSHQVTQMGQEVILRCVPISNHLYFYWYRQILGQKVEFLVSFYNNEISEKSEIFDDQFSVERPDGSNFTLKIRSTKLEDSAMYFCASCGAGLAANEQFFGPGTRLTVL.

The chain carries TRBV6-1 and TRBJ2-5; the match to TRBD1 covers 8 bases. V lost 7 bases to trimming and J lost 5 bases; unmatched junction nucleotides: 9. This CDR3 is built from 14 residues. CDR1 and CDR2 (germline): MNHNS, SASEGT. The CDR3 protein is CASTQGALGETQYF. CDR3 nucleotide sequence: TGTGCCAGCACTCAGGGGGCGCTTGGGGAGACCCAGTACTTC.

The chain links TRBV5-6 to TRBJ2-1; 9 bases match TRBD2. The CDR3 is made up of 16 amino acids. Trimming cost V 0 bases and J 3 bases; bases outside gene matches: 4. Germline lookup yields CDR1 SGHDT and CDR2 YYEEEE. DNA of the CDR3: TGTGCCAGCAGCTTGGCCGGGACTAGCAGCTACAATGAGCAGTTCTTC. It yields the protein CASSLAGTSSYNEQFF.

The rearrangement links TRBV6-4 to TRBJ1-1; 9 bases match TRBD1. The V gene's germline CDR1 is MRHNA and CDR2 SNTAGT. This CDR3 comprises 15 residues. Unmatched junction bases numbered 13, after V lost 8 bases and J lost 6 bases. CDR3 nucleotide sequence: TGTGCCAGCCGTCCCGGGACAGGGTCGGTTGCTGAAGCTTTCTTT. This gives the protein CASRPGTGSVAEAFF.

J is TRBJ1-2 and V is TRBV6-5, with D unclear. The germline V gene encodes CDR1 MNHEY and CDR2 SVGAGI. Deletions cut 7 bases from V and 4 bases from J, with 16 bases between. The length of the CDR3 is 14 residues. The CDR3: CASTKGRGPYGYTF. DNA of the CDR3: TGTGCCAGCACCAAGGGTAGAGGACCCTATGGCTACACCTTC.

The chain employs TRBV27 and TRBJ1-3; TRBD1 might be the D (5 bases). This CDR3 is built from 15 residues. V lost 5 bases, J lost 0 bases, and 11 bases lay in between. Per the germline V gene, CDR1 is MNHEY and CDR2 is SMNVEV (reference sequence). CDR3 region: CASSQQANSGNTIYF. In DNA, the CDR3 is TGTGCCAGCAGTCAACAGGCGAACTCTGGAAACACCATATATTTT.

The rearrangement uses TRBV4-2 and TRBJ2-5; 13 bases are a match to TRBD2. The V segment lost 3 bases and the J segment 4 bases; nucleotides outside the gene matches: 5. CDR3 size: 16 residues. The germline V gene encodes CDR1 LGHNA and CDR2 YNFKEQ. The CDR3 loop reads CASSHFGLAGAETQYF. Here the CDR3 DNA reads TGTGCCAGCAGCCATTTCGGACTAGCGGGAGCAGAGACCCAGTACTTC.

The chain employs TRBV11-2 and TRBJ2-7; a weak D match, TRBD2 (5 bases). Germline lookup yields CDR1 SGHAT and CDR2 FQNNGV. The V end was cut by 1 base, the J end by 0 bases, with 22 bases between. CDR3 length equals 19 residues. The CDR3 DNA reads TGTGCCAGCAGCTTAGGAGAGCCTTCTAGCATCCCCAGCTCCTACGAGCAGTACTTC. As protein: CASSLGEPSSIPSSYEQYF.

The DNA for the CDR3 is TGTGCCAGCAGTGAATTTTCCGTTAGGGGCAGGCTTCACGAGCAGTACTTC. Translated: CASSEFSVRGRLHEQYF. V and J are TRBV2 and TRBJ2-7, with D possibly TRBD1 on 5 matching bases. Trimming left V 2 bases short and J 5 bases short, with 22 bases between. The CDR3 is 17 amino acids. From germline, CDR1 is SNHLY and CDR2 FYNNEI.

The chain couples TRBV9 to TRBJ2-7, with a tentative D call TRBD1 (6 bases). This CDR3 has 15 residues. V lost 4 bases, J lost 2 bases, and 16 bases lay in between. The germline CDR1 and CDR2 sequences are SGDLS and YYNGEE. The CDR3 region is CASSPRQTGPYEQYF. The DNA of the CDR3 is TGTGCCAGCAGCCCCCGGCAGACAGGACCCTACGAGCAGTACTTC.

The chain employs TRBV5-1 and TRBJ2-1; no definite D call. Germline assignment: CDR1 SGHRS and CDR2 YFSETQ. This CDR3 comprises 15 residues. The germline V and J ends were trimmed by 4 bases and 0 bases, with 11 bases remaining between them. CDR3 DNA: TGCGCCAGCAGCCGGACGCCGAGCTCCTACAATGAGCAGTTCTTC. This codes for CASSRTPSSYNEQFF.

The chain employs TRBV4-1 and TRBJ1-1, with D perhaps TRBD1 (5 bases). This CDR3 comprises 16 residues. The V and J ends lost 2 bases and 4 bases respectively, with 17 bases between them. Looked up from germline, CDR1 is MGHRA and CDR2 is YSYEKL. CDR3 sequence (DNA): TGCGCCAGCAGCCAAAGCGGAGGCAGGGCATTCACTGAAGCTTTCTTT. Translating it yields CASSQSGGRAFTEAFF.